This T cell receptor beta chain appears in the sequencing data of a study of blood T cell repertoires in COVID-19. The repertoire was sequenced with immunoSEQ multiplex PCR; TCRdb's copy has only in-frame clones and lacks some. Of approximately 360,000 clones listed, over 80% are singletons. The sequence was obtained from a woman in her forties or fifties who had recovered from COVID-19. Material: PBMCs or T cells enriched from blood (not recorded which).

The CDR3 reads CASSFSSSGDTDTQYF. CDR3 DNA: TGTGCCAGCAGTTTTTCCTCTAGCGGGGATACAGATACGCAGTATTTT. The V call is TRBV28, the J call TRBJ2-3, with 9 bases aligning to TRBD2. Germline V CDR1 and CDR2: MDHEN, SYDVKM. This CDR3 has 16 residues. The junction had 7 bases not matched to a gene; V was cut back by 3 bases and J by 3 bases. Looking up the rest from reference TRBV28 and TRBJ2-3 gives the full variable domain: DVKVTQSSRYLVKRTGEKVFLECVQDMDHENMFWYRQDPGLGLRLIYFSYDVKMKEKGDIPEGYSVSREKKERFSLILESASTNQTSMYLCASSFSSSGDTDTQYFGPGTRLTVL.